These 24 T cell receptor beta chains were all obtained from the same sample, sequenced in a study of blood T cell repertoires in COVID-19. Produced via immunoSEQ multiplex PCR; TCRdb's table is partial and in-frame only. This sample carries around 300,000 clones, about 87% of them seen once, and the ten largest clones take under 2%. Sequencing used peripheral blood. All receptors come from a woman aged 30 to 39 with COVID-19, enrolled during active disease.

The chain joins TRBV6-1 to TRBJ2-7; D not resolved. The CDR3 consists of 12 residues. Deletions cut 1 base from V and 2 bases from J, with 3 bases between. Germline assignment: CDR1 MNHNS and CDR2 SASEGT. The CDR3 nucleotides are TGTGCCAGCAGTGAAGACACCTACGAGCAGTACTTC. This gives the protein CASSEDTYEQYF.

The chain recombines TRBV13 with TRBJ2-5; possibly TRBD2 for D (6 bases). V was clipped by 1 base and J by 6 bases, with 21 bases between them. The CDR3 has 17 residues. The germline V gene encodes CDR1 PRHDT and CDR2 FYEKMQ (reference sequence). In DNA form, the CDR3 reads TGTGCCAGCAGCTTAGTCCGTCTCGTCGGGGGAGGAAAGACCCAGTACTTC. Its protein product is CASSLVRLVGGGKTQYF.

This CDR3 reads CASSPPGLGTVRMETQYF. The DNA for the CDR3 is TGCGCCAGCAGCCCACCGGGACTAGGAACAGTTAGGATGGAGACCCAGTACTTC. This chain connects TRBV5-1 to TRBJ2-5; TRBD2 agrees at 8 bases. After removal of 4 bases from V and 5 bases from J, the junction contained 19 bases not matched to a gene. Germline V gene data show CDR1 as SGHRS and CDR2 as YFSETQ. This CDR3 is built from 18 residues.

The chain has TRBV23-1 and TRBJ1-1; a weak D match, TRBD1 (5 bases). TRBV23-1 is reported as an ORF; its role is uncertain. This CDR3 comprises 12 residues. V lost 6 bases, J lost 6 bases, and 11 bases lay in between. CDR3 amino acids: CASRTGGSEAFF. The CDR3 DNA reads as TGCGCCAGCAGAACGGGGGGTTCTGAAGCTTTCTTT.

The V call is TRBV11-2, the J call TRBJ1-5, with 7 bases lining up with TRBD1. Germline assignment: CDR1 SGHAT and CDR2 FQNNGV. The CDR3 covers 15 residues. Unmatched junction bases numbered 9, after V lost 5 bases and J lost 5 bases. CDR3 sequence reads: CASSRAGGIDQPQHF. In DNA, the CDR3 is TGTGCCAGCAGCCGCGCAGGGGGGATAGATCAGCCCCAGCATTTT.

The chain uses TRBV18 and TRBJ1-2; D gene uncertain. Trimming left V 6 bases short and J 0 bases short, with 11 bases between. CDR3 length equals 14 residues. Germline-derived CDR1 and CDR2 are KGHSH and LQKENI. This CDR3 is CASSVGATNYGYTF. The CDR3 region has the DNA TGTGCCAGCTCGGTGGGAGCCACTAACTATGGCTACACCTTC.

This clone was recorded only once. This sequence joins TRBV19 and TRBJ1-2; 7 bases map to TRBD1. CDR1 is LNHDA and CDR2 is SQIVND in the germline V gene (reference sequence). The CDR3 is 16 amino acids. V gave up 5 bases and J gave up 6 bases; unmatched junction bases: 15. The CDR3 sequence: CASSDIWGRGTDGYTF. The CDR3 DNA is TGTGCCAGTAGTGACATCTGGGGCAGGGGGACGGATGGCTACACCTTC.

The chain couples TRBV18 to TRBJ2-5; D unresolved. Trimming removed 5 bases from V and 4 bases from J, with 17 bases in between. This CDR3 comprises 15 residues. Germline V CDR1 and CDR2: KGHSH, LQKENI. The CDR3 DNA follows: TGTGCCAGCTCAGAGACCGGGTCGTCGGGAGAGACCCAGTACTTC. Translating it yields CASSETGSSGETQYF.

This clone was counted between two and nine times. The rearrangement links TRBV2 to TRBJ2-7, with D possibly TRBD1 on 6 matching bases. CDR1 and CDR2 from the germline V gene are SNHLY and FYNNEI. V gave up 2 bases and J gave up 3 bases, with 8 bases separating them. This CDR3 has 13 amino acids. This CDR3 is CASSERGYYEQYF. As DNA, the CDR3 is TGTGCCAGCAGTGAAAGGGGGTACTACGAGCAGTACTTC.

The V and J genes are TRBV11-3 and TRBJ2-7, with TRBD1 as a possible D gene (7 bases). The CDR3 runs 15 residues. CDR1 and CDR2 (germline): SGHNT, YENEEA. V was cut by 2 bases and J by 4 bases, with 15 bases left in between. CDR3 protein: CASSLQGGPVYEQYF. The CDR3 DNA is TGTGCCAGCAGCTTACAGGGGGGTCCAGTTTACGAGCAGTACTTC.

This clone was counted only a few times. The chain employs TRBV6-5 and TRBJ1-4; 7 positions match TRBD1. After removal of 6 bases from V and 7 bases from J, the junction contained 8 bases not matched to a gene. From germline, CDR1 is MNHEY and CDR2 SVGAGI. The CDR3 runs to 14 residues. For the CDR3, the DNA is TGTGCCAGCAGGTCACAGGGGATAGGTGAAAAACTGTTTTTT. It codes for CASRSQGIGEKLFF.

Notes on this clone: The sample contains more than one DNA sequence encoding this CDR3. V is TRBV19 and J is TRBJ1-1, with no clear D. The CDR3 is made up of 13 amino acids. Germline assignment: CDR1 LNHDA and CDR2 SQIVND (reference sequence). V was trimmed by 3 bases and J by 1 base, leaving 6 bases between them. In DNA form, the CDR3 reads TGTGCCAGTAGTATCCGGGAGAACACTGAAGCTTTCTTT. Translated: CASSIRENTEAFF. Together with reference TRBV19 and TRBJ1-1, the CDR3 gives the full variable domain: DGGITQSPKYLFRKEGQNVTLSCEQNLNHDAMYWYRQDPGQGLRLIYYSQIVNDFQKGDIAEGYSVSREKKESFPLTVTSAQKNPTAFYLCASSIRENTEAFFGQGTRLTVV.

This rearrangement joins TRBV7-9 to TRBJ2-4; 7 bases line up with TRBD1. The junction had 11 bases not matched to a gene; V was cut back by 3 bases and J by 15 bases. The CDR3 has 13 residues. Germline lookup yields CDR1 SEHNR and CDR2 FQNEAQ (reference sequence). The CDR3 nucleotides are TGTGCCAGCAGCTTTGAGGGACAGCCCGGCCGGTACTTC. It encodes CASSFEGQPGRYF.

The chain is built from TRBV23-1 and TRBJ2-7, with D maybe TRBD1 (5 bases). TRBV23-1 is sorted into the ORF group, with uncertain function. Trimming left V 0 bases short and J 5 bases short, with 11 bases between. The CDR3 contains 14 residues. CDR3: CASSQSAGKDEQYV. For the CDR3, the DNA is TGCGCCAGCAGTCAATCCGCAGGGAAGGACGAGCAGTACGTC.

This clone occurred a few times. This sequence joins TRBV3-1 (or the pseudogene TRBV3-2) and TRBJ1-6, with 9 bases matching TRBD1. V lost 3 bases and J lost 9; bases outside the gene matches: 9. The germline gives CDR1 LGHDT, CDR2 YNNKEL (reference sequence). CDR3 length: 16 residues. The CDR3 DNA reads as TGTGCCAGCAGCCATTTCGGACAGGGGATAGGTTCACCCCTCCACTTT. The encoded protein is CASSHFGQGIGSPLHF.

Comment on this clone: Distinct nucleotide sequences in the sample also encode this CDR3. The rearrangement links TRBV18 to TRBJ2-7; 7 bases align to TRBD1. Germline V gene sequence: CDR1 KGHSH, CDR2 LQKENI. Trimming cost V 3 bases and J 3 bases; bases outside gene matches: 5. This CDR3 has 14 amino acids. The CDR3 loop is CASSPSRDSYEQYF. CDR3 bases: TGTGCCAGCTCACCTTCTCGGGACAGCTACGAGCAGTACTTC.

This clone was seen once. The V call is TRBV6-5, the J call TRBJ2-1; D might be TRBD2 (7 bases). This CDR3 is built from 15 residues. The ends were cut back, 7 bases at V and 7 bases at J, with 20 bases in the middle. Germline V gene sequence: CDR1 MNHEY, CDR2 SVGAGI. CDR3 DNA sequence: TGTGCCAGCACGCGGGCGGGGGTCCAGGGGAATGAGCAGTTCTTC. It translates to CASTRAGVQGNEQFF.

The chain combines TRBV19 with TRBJ1-5, with 7 bases that match TRBD1. This CDR3 has 16 residues. Trimming cost V 5 bases and J 4 bases; bases outside gene matches: 11. Germline V gives CDR1 LNHDA, CDR2 SQIVND (reference sequence). The CDR3: CASSPLPGQTNQPQHF. The CDR3 bases are TGTGCCAGTAGTCCCCTCCCGGGACAGACTAATCAGCCCCAGCATTTT.

The chain couples TRBV6-2 or TRBV6-3 to TRBJ1-1; a possible D gene is TRBD1 (5 bases). This CDR3 region has 14 residues. Between the trimmed V and J ends, which lost 1 base and 6 bases, there was a span of 12 bases. CDR1 MNHEY and CDR2 SVGEGT come from the germline V gene. The CDR3 bases are TGTGCCAGCAGTTACTGGAGGGGAGACTCTGAAGCTTTCTTT. This translates into CASSYWRGDSEAFF.

The rearrangement uses TRBV6-5 and TRBJ1-1, with D hard to call. Trimming shortened V by 2 bases and J by 8 bases, and 6 bases separated the two germline ends. This CDR3 has 11 residues. Germline CDR1 MNHEY, CDR2 SVGAGI. The CDR3 coding sequence is TGTGCCAGCAGTTACCTTCGGGAAGCTTTCTTT. It encodes CASSYLREAFF.

V usage is TRBV19 and J usage is TRBJ1-5, with TRBD1 matching 7 bases. This CDR3 spans 16 amino acids. Germline V gives CDR1 LNHDA, CDR2 SQIVND (reference sequence). Trimming removed 1 base from V and 1 base from J; junction bases left unmatched: 4. CDR3 sequence: CASSIGGTASNQPQHF. The CDR3 DNA reads TGTGCCAGTAGTATAGGTGGGACAGCAAGCAATCAGCCCCAGCATTTT.

The chain uses TRBV5-1 and TRBJ2-7; tentatively, D is TRBD1 (6 bases). Germline lookup yields CDR1 SGHRS and CDR2 YFSETQ. V dropped 4 bases and J dropped 2 bases, with 10 bases sitting between them. CDR3 length: 13 residues. CDR3 in DNA: TGCGCCAGCAGCCCGGACAGACCCTACGAGCAGTACGTC. It encodes CASSPDRPYEQYV.

This chain joins TRBV2 and TRBJ2-6; 10 nucleotides line up with TRBD1. V lost 6 bases, J lost 4 bases, and 3 bases stayed unmatched. Germline V gene data show CDR1 as SNHLY and CDR2 as FYNNEI. The CDR3 has 15 residues. As DNA, the CDR3 is TGTGCCAGCAGGGGACAGGGGACAGGGGCCAACGTCCTGACTTTC. Translated, it gives CASRGQGTGANVLTF.

The chain uses TRBV18 and TRBJ1-3; 7 bases agree with TRBD1. The CDR3 is 15 amino acids. Germline-derived CDR1 and CDR2 are KGHSH and LQKENI. The V gene end was trimmed by 4 bases and the J gene end by 3 bases; junction bases not matched to a gene: 6. CDR3 in amino acids: CASSRTSGGGNTIYF. The CDR3 nucleotides are TGTGCCAGCTCACGGACGTCAGGGGGTGGAAACACCATATATTTT.